The present T cell receptor beta chain was sequenced within a study of shared clonotypes between healthy human individuals (dated by TCRdb to between 2020 and 2021). About the investigation overall: The cohort included a few men and two women between 18 and 49 years of age. For each donor, CD4 naive and CD4 memory were each given three plates, CD8 naive was given two plates, and CD8 memory was given one plate. The study deeply sequenced blood TCR repertoires of about five healthy adults to estimate repertoire size and the extent of clonotype sharing between individuals. Different laboratories and diverse techniques were used to prepare libraries and sequence TCR repertoires, to increase sequencing depth and limit assay-specific biases. Each donor's leukapheresis produced roughly between roughly 0.85 and 9 billion PBMCs. Broad study findings and their caveats: Sharing across several donors was observed for approximately 4.6% of naive CD4, less than 4% of naive CD8, over 2% of memory CD4, and less than 0.45% of memory CD8 clonotypes. Because the study included only a small number of donors, the genetic and exposure-history diversity represented was limited. Even with the large sequencing depth, rarefaction of the sorted-subset datasets indicated that sequencing was incomplete. Based on pairwise subsampling, the degree of clonotype sharing among donors was expected to be affected by sequencing depth. Sampling was restricted to blood, and TCR repertoires in tissues likely differ from the TCR repertoires found in blood. Higher generation probabilities were observed for clonotypes shared by all four sorted-subset donors than for non-shared clonotypes. Larger estimated clonotype richness was generally found for naive subsets than for memory subsets.

Healthy HIV-negative adults with no recently reported acute infections or vaccinations were included as donors. All donors were Caucasian adults living in Nashville, Tennessee, USA. Magnetic negative selection was used to enrich CD4+ T cells, after which naive cells were positively selected on CD45RA and the negative fraction became the memory subset. Blood was obtained by leukapheresis, after which PBMCs were separated by Ficoll-Histopaque density gradient centrifugation and cryopreserved in liquid nitrogen vapor phase. Analytical flow cytometry was used to check the purity and quantity of every magnetically sorted T cell population. From each sorted fraction, genomic DNA was isolated and quantified by UV absorbance on a Nanodrop 2000c. TCR CDR3 regions were amplified from genomic DNA by multiplex PCR using the deep immunoSEQ assay. Extracted genomic DNA from each cell subset was spread evenly across all wells of several immunoSEQ 96-well plates, with each plate serving as a replicate. For sorted subsets, each replicate PCR was loaded with around 220 ng genomic DNA, equivalent to 25,000 to 35,000 T cell genomes. Purified libraries were measured with a Qubit 3.0 fluorometer, size-checked on a Bioanalyzer 2100, and measured again with the KAPA Library Quantification kit. Every immunoSEQ 96-well plate was sequenced on a dedicated single-read 150-cycle Illumina NextSeq 550 flow cell. The paper's processing steps were these. Because only junctional sequences without quality scores were contained in the immunoSEQ output, filtering matching that applied to full-length reads could not be performed. Sequences were annotated with PyIR, a Python wrapper for IgBLAST v1.9, using IMGT germline references to assign V/J genes and CDR3. Reads were removed for weak V/J assignments (E-value above 1e-6), missing CDR3, stop codons, out-of-frame junctions, or ambiguous translated residues. A V3J clonotype was defined by an identical inferred V gene, J gene, and CDR3 amino acid sequence. Percentage overlap between repertoires was computed as shared unique clonotypes divided by the size of the smaller repertoire. RTK rarefaction, the Chao1 estimator, and Recon v2.1 estimates of unobserved clonotypes were used to assess repertoire richness. OLGA was used to compute generation probabilities for all TCRbeta clonotypes that the gDNA method yielded from a handful of donors. Sourced from immuneACCESS, this table was stored by TCRdb with only in-frame sequences that have V and J called. A share of the clones is absent; for the studies checked, an unresolved V gene accounts for under half, and the remainder has no known explanation. The DNA gave D and trimming, while V, J and clone size come from that table. The sample table records 1,400,000 or so clones; approximately 98.5% of these occur just once. 0.36% of the sample is taken by the ten largest.

This clone came up once. What antigen it recognizes has not been identified. No base quality information exists; no much larger clone differs at one position. Sequencing input: naive CD4+ T cells sorted from blood. The sample's cell subset or site label, decoded: CD45RA+ positively selected. This sequence originates from a man aged 25 to 45 in good health.

The CDR3 has the sequence CATSRITLAGAYEQYF. The DNA reads as follows: TGTGCCACCAGCAGGATAACTCTAGCGGGAGCCTACGAGCAGTACTTC. Recombination joined TRBV15 with TRBJ2-7; the junction holds 10 bases that match TRBD2. Compared with germline, V lacks 3 bases and J lacks 2 bases; bases without a gene match: 7. The CDR3 measures 16 amino acids from cysteine to phenylalanine. CDR3 DNA is the only sequence kept; it has 48 bases, read in frame from the first base. For CDR1 and CDR2, the germline V gene (reference sequence) lists LNHNV and YYDKDF.